A single sample gave rise to the 26 T cell receptor beta chains below, sequenced in a study of shared clonotypes between healthy human individuals. The method was immunoSEQ multiplex PCR; TCRdb's version includes in-frame clones alone and lacks a portion of them. The sample includes approximately 100,000 clones, more than 65% of them seen just once. Sequenced sample: memory CD8+ T cells sorted from blood. The subset: CD45RO+ cells pooled with CCR7-negative TemRA cells. Receptor source: a woman in her 30s in good health.

The rearrangement joins TRBV29-1 to TRBJ2-6; D remains unclear. Germline CDR1 SQVTM, CDR2 ANQGSEA. This CDR3 spans 15 amino acids. Deletions cut 5 bases from V and 5 bases from J, with 16 bases between. The CDR3 coding sequence is TGCAGCGTTAAGCCGTTACTAAGTCGGGCCAACGTCCTGACTTTC. This translates into CSVKPLLSRANVLTF.

This clone was counted only a few times. The rearrangement links TRBV2 to TRBJ1-2; no clear D gene. V lost 7 bases and J 1 base, leaving 10 bases between the germline ends. Looked up from germline, CDR1 is SNHLY and CDR2 is FYNNEI. The CDR3 runs 13 residues. CDR3 nucleotides: TGTGCCAGCATGCACCCCTTTAACTATGGCTACACCTTC. Translated: CASMHPFNYGYTF.

This chain connects TRBV27 to TRBJ2-5, with D hard to call. The germline CDR1 and CDR2 sequences are MNHEY and SMNVEV (reference sequence). This CDR3 contains 13 residues. V lost 5 bases, J lost 2 bases, and 9 bases lay in between. CDR3 coding DNA: TGTGCCAGCAGTGAAACCCTTCAAGAGACCCAGTACTTC. Protein: CASSETLQETQYF.

The table lists this clone with a count of one. The chain recombines TRBV7-9 with TRBJ2-7, with D perhaps TRBD2 (6 bases). The germline CDR1 and CDR2 sequences are SEHNR and FQNEAQ (reference sequence). The ends were cut back, 3 bases at V and 4 bases at J, with 19 bases in the middle. The CDR3 is made up of 16 amino acids. CDR3 coding DNA: TGTGCCAGCAGCTTGGAGGGGCGAGACCGCTGGTACGAGCAGTACTTC. Protein product: CASSLEGRDRWYEQYF.

This chain links TRBV29-1 with TRBJ2-1, with D possibly being TRBD1 or TRBD2 (5 bases each). Trimming cost V 4 bases and J 7 bases, with 26 bases left between them. From germline, CDR1 is SQVTM and CDR2 ANQGSEA. CDR3 length equals 17 residues. The CDR3 DNA follows: TGCAGCGTTGCCCCTACGGGGCAGGGCCCTTATTGGAATGAGCAGTTCTTC. Translating it yields CSVAPTGQGPYWNEQFF.

The genes are TRBV21-1 and TRBJ1-1. TRBV21-1 is listed as a pseudogene. The CDR3 contains 16 residues. DNA for the CDR3: TGTGCCAGCAGCAAAGGGGGAACAAACATGAACACTGAAGCTTTCTTT. Its protein product is CASSKGGTNMNTEAFF.

The chain recombines TRBV25-1 with TRBJ2-3, with D possibly being TRBD2 (6 bases). With 7 bases removed from V and 3 bases from J, the gap between germline ends came to 11 bases. Germline V CDR1 and CDR2: MGHDK, SYGVNS. The length of the CDR3 is 13 residues. This CDR3 is CASNDGGTDTQYF. CDR3 DNA sequence: TGTGCCAGCAACGATGGGGGGACAGATACGCAGTATTTT.

This chain uses TRBV21-1 with TRBJ2-1; the table's D call, TRBD2, was not checked against the DNA. TRBV21-1 is noted as a pseudogene. This CDR3 has 17 amino acids. The CDR3 sequence is CASSLRTGTRGYNEQFF. CDR3 sequence (DNA): TGTGCCAGCAGCCTTCGAACCGGGACTAGGGGATACAATGAGCAGTTCTTC.

This chain joins TRBV27 and TRBJ2-1; D not certain. Germline values: CDR1 MNHEY, CDR2 SMNVEV (reference sequence). The length of the CDR3 is 15 residues. V was clipped by 8 bases and J by 0 bases, with 14 bases between them. CDR3 amino acids: CASGPDVSSYNEQFF. CDR3 DNA sequence: TGTGCCAGCGGACCCGACGTAAGCTCCTACAATGAGCAGTTCTTC.

The gene calls are TRBV6-5 and TRBJ2-7, with 8 bases that match TRBD2. With V trimmed by 0 bases and J by 2 bases, 6 bases remained unmatched. This CDR3 has 16 residues. Germline loops: CDR1 MNHEY, CDR2 SVGAGI. CDR3 DNA sequence: TGTGCCAGCAGTTACTCGGGTTTGGGACTAGCCTACGAGCAGTACTTC. This encodes CASSYSGLGLAYEQYF.

This clone was picked up one time. This sample includes further DNA sequences coding for the same CDR3. The rearrangement joins TRBV27 to TRBJ2-6; D unclear. Germline V lookup: CDR1 MNHEY, CDR2 SMNVEV (reference sequence). V was clipped by 2 bases and J by 0 bases, with 2 bases between them. The CDR3 has 14 residues. The CDR3 coding sequence is TGTGCCAGCAGTTTAACCTCTGGGGCCAACGTCCTGACTTTC. This codes for CASSLTSGANVLTF.

This rearrangement joins TRBV7-9 to TRBJ2-7; 11 bases match TRBD1. This CDR3 comprises 14 residues. J gave up 6 bases and V 6 bases, and 7 bases lay outside the gene matches. The germline V gene has CDR1 SEHNR and CDR2 FQNEAQ (reference sequence). CDR3 loop: CASSLPGQGGEQYF. In nucleotides, the CDR3 is TGTGCCAGCAGTCTACCGGGACAGGGGGGCGAGCAGTACTTC.

The rearrangement links TRBV27 to TRBJ1-5; D unclear. V lost 2 bases to trimming and J lost 0 bases, with 8 bases between them. Germline-derived CDR1 and CDR2 are MNHEY and SMNVEV (reference sequence). The CDR3 has 15 residues. CDR3 loop: CASSLSRYSNQPQHF. The CDR3 region has the DNA TGTGCCAGCAGTTTAAGTAGGTATAGCAATCAGCCCCAGCATTTT.

The chain uses TRBV5-5 and TRBJ2-5; D is tentatively TRBD1 or TRBD2 (5 bases each). Germline assignment: CDR1 SGHKS and CDR2 YYEKEE (reference sequence). Trimming took 4 bases from V and 3 from J, leaving 16 bases between them. This CDR3 region has 15 residues. The CDR3 here is CASSLPGRLKETQYF. Here the CDR3 DNA reads TGTGCCAGCAGCCTACCGGGACGATTAAAAGAGACCCAGTACTTC. The whole variable domain, filled in from reference TRBV5-5 and TRBJ2-5, reads DAGVTQSPTHLIKTRGQQVTLRCSPISGHKSVSWYQQVLGQGPQFIFQYYEKEERGRGNFPDRFSARQFPNYSSELNVNALLLGDSALYLCASSLPGRLKETQYFGPGTRLLVL.

The V call is TRBV14, the J call TRBJ2-1; TRBD1 agrees at 7 bases. Germline V gives CDR1 SGHDN, CDR2 FVKESK. J lost 6 bases, V lost 3 bases, and 14 bases had no gene match. This CDR3 has 17 amino acids. DNA for the CDR3: TGTGCCAGCAGCCACAAACAACAGGGGTTAATTGGCAATGAGCAGTTCTTC. This gives the protein CASSHKQQGLIGNEQFF.

The gene calls are TRBV7-2 and TRBJ2-1; D remains unclear. With 0 bases removed from V and 4 bases from J, the gap between germline ends came to 7 bases. Germline V lookup: CDR1 SGHTA, CDR2 FQGNSA. CDR3 length: 14 residues. CDR3 in DNA: TGTGCCAGCAGCTTAGCAGCTGGATACAATGAGCAGTTCTTC. Protein sequence: CASSLAAGYNEQFF.

DNA of the CDR3: TGTGCCAGCACCCGGGTTGGAGGGTACCAAGAGACCCAGTACTTC. Translation: CASTRVGGYQETQYF. The chain carries TRBV6-5 and TRBJ2-5; D is perhaps TRBD2 (6 bases). The V end was cut by 7 bases, the J end by 0 bases, with 15 bases between. Germline V gives CDR1 MNHEY, CDR2 SVGAGI. This CDR3 comprises 15 residues.

This clone was detected ten times or more. The chain uses TRBV6-5 and TRBJ1-5; D ambiguous. Trimming pared 0 bases from V and 1 base from J, leaving 10 bases between. Germline-derived CDR1 and CDR2 are MNHEY and SVGAGI. CDR3 length equals 16 residues. CDR3 residues: CASSYSEGHSNQPQHF. The CDR3 DNA follows: TGTGCCAGCAGTTACTCGGAAGGGCACAGCAATCAGCCCCAGCATTTT.

The table lists this clone with a count of one. V gene TRBV28 combines with J gene TRBJ2-1; 14 positions agree with TRBD2. The trim removed 2 bases at V and 5 bases at J, leaving 5 bases unmatched. The CDR3 spans 17 residues. Germline V gene sequence: CDR1 MDHEN, CDR2 SYDVKM. The CDR3 protein is CASSLGTSGSLHNEQFF. The CDR3 DNA reads TGTGCCAGCAGTTTAGGGACTAGCGGGAGTCTTCACAATGAGCAGTTCTTC. The whole variable domain, remainder taken from reference TRBV28 and TRBJ2-1, is DVKVTQSSRYLVKRTGEKVFLECVQDMDHENMFWYRQDPGLGLRLIYFSYDVKMKEKGDIPEGYSVSREKKERFSLILESASTNQTSMYLCASSLGTSGSLHNEQFFGPGTRLTVL.

The DNA of the CDR3 is TGTGCCAGCAGCCCTACCAACTCGGTCTACGAGCAGTACTTC. This translates into CASSPTNSVYEQYF. The chain employs TRBV7-2 and TRBJ2-7; D gene uncertain. Germline CDR1 reads SGHTA; CDR2 reads FQGNSA. Trimming removed 5 bases at V and 3 bases at J, with 14 bases between. The CDR3 has 14 amino acids.

This clone was seen a single time. With a far larger clone one base away, a read error is the likely cause. In DNA form, the CDR3 reads TGTGCCAGCAGTGACACAGGGGGCACATTTAACGAGCAGTTCTTC. Protein: CASSDTGGTFNEQFF. The chain employs TRBV6-4 and TRBJ2-1; TRBD1 aligns across 9 bases. J gave up 10 bases and V 2 bases, and 9 bases lay outside the gene matches. Germline V gene lookup returns CDR1 MRHNA and CDR2 SNTAGT. This CDR3 contains 15 residues.

This clone was counted only a few times. The chain links TRBV4-3 to TRBJ2-3, with D unclear. V shed 4 bases and J shed 0 bases, with 5 bases lying between them. Looked up from germline, CDR1 is LGHNA and CDR2 is YSLEER. The CDR3 runs 13 residues. This chain's CDR3 is CASSRPSTDTQYF. DNA of the CDR3: TGCGCCAGCAGCCGCCCAAGCACAGATACGCAGTATTTT.

This clone has only a few counts. This chain connects TRBV9 to TRBJ1-4; unclear D gene. Trimming removed 3 bases at V and 0 bases at J, with 9 bases between. The CDR3 has 15 residues. CDR1 and CDR2 from the germline V gene are SGDLS and YYNGEE. As DNA, the CDR3 is TGTGCCAGCAGCGACTCGGTTGCAACTAATGAAAAACTGTTTTTT. It translates to CASSDSVATNEKLFF.

A few counts support this clone. The V call is TRBV7-9, the J call TRBJ2-7, with TRBD2 as a possible D gene (6 bases). CDR3 length equals 16 residues. The ends were cut back, 5 bases at V and 4 bases at J, with 21 bases in the middle. The germline V gene encodes CDR1 SEHNR and CDR2 FQNEAQ (reference sequence). The CDR3 region is CASSGGTRLDPYEQYF. CDR3 DNA sequence: TGTGCCAGCAGCGGGGGGACTCGTCTCGATCCTTACGAGCAGTACTTC. The full variable domain, in which reference TRBV7-9 and TRBJ2-7 provide the parts outside the CDR3, is DTGVSQNPRHKITKRGQNVTFRCDPISEHNRLYWYRQTLGQGPEFLTYFQNEAQLEKSRLLSDRFSAERPKGSFSTLEIQRTEQGDSAMYLCASSGGTRLDPYEQYFGPGTRLTVT.

The V call is TRBV6-1, the J call TRBJ2-7, with D maybe TRBD2 (5 bases). The CDR3 is 14 residues long. Germline lookup yields CDR1 MNHNS and CDR2 SASEGT. V was shortened by 5 bases and J by 2 bases, with 13 bases between the two germline ends. Written as DNA, the CDR3 is TGTGCCAGCAGTACCCTGCGGGCGGCCTACGAGCAGTACTTC. Amino acid sequence: CASSTLRAAYEQYF.

In its sample, this clone was seen once. The chain links TRBV28 to TRBJ2-7; 7 nucleotides align to TRBD1. The CDR3 totals 12 residues. Germline lookup yields CDR1 MDHEN and CDR2 SYDVKM. The trim removed 4 bases at V and 5 bases at J, leaving 2 bases unmatched. The CDR3 region has the DNA TGTGCCAGCAGTTCGACAGGGAACGAGCAGTACTTC. Amino acid sequence: CASSSTGNEQYF.